Sequencing of this TCR beta chain was carried out in a study of T cells in Graves' hyperthyroidism and ophthalmopathy. Whole-study results and caveats: A 13 V-J signature model discriminated ophthalmopathy versus stable hyperthyroidism.

Pregnant or lactating patients were excluded, as were those with uncontrolled infection or other autoimmune disease. CDR1 and CDR2 from the germline V gene are KGHDR and SFDVKD. The CDR3 runs to 13 residues. The source material, RNA transcripts, was used to amplify TCR beta CDR3 regions. HTBI primers were employed in a first-round RT-PCR of the TCR CDR3. MiXCR was run by TCRdb on the multiplex PCR reads, yielding one entry per CDR3 protein. The repertoire consists of almost 35,000 distinct CDR3 sequences, with 40% to 65% occurring once and the leading ten covering roughly 27%. To note about this clonotype: The antigen is not known. The junction does not match germline at one end; this may be a read error.

The receptor was derived from a woman aged 40 to 49 with Graves' ophthalmopathy. The chain uses TRBV24-1 and TRBJ2-7; possibly TRBD2 for D (6 bases). The sample consisted of blood. The CDR3 DNA follows: TGTGCCACCACCGGGAGTAACACCGGGGAGCTGTACTTC. Translating gives CATTGSNTGELYF.